One sample yielded the 22 T cell receptor beta chains listed below, sequenced in a study of radiotherapy plus CTLA-4 blockade in lung cancer. Assay used: immunoSEQ multiplex PCR; TCRdb lists only in-frame clones, some missing. The table lists fewer than 100,000 clones, approximately 80% of them singletons, with 0.79% in the top ten. This specimen was peripheral blood, taken from a patient treated with radiotherapy plus ipilimumab. These receptors all come from a human donor with non-small cell lung cancer who had stable disease on radiotherapy plus ipilimumab.

The V call is TRBV29-1, the J call TRBJ1-1, with D uncertain. The CDR3 sequence is 16 residues long. The V and J ends lost 3 bases and 4 bases respectively, with 21 bases between them. Germline CDR1 and CDR2: SQVTM and ANQGSEA. The CDR3 loop is CSVDASRLGPGTEAFF. The CDR3 DNA reads as TGCAGCGTTGACGCATCCAGGTTAGGACCGGGCACTGAAGCTTTCTTT. The full variable domain, its missing parts supplied by reference TRBV29-1 and TRBJ1-1, is SAVISQKPSRDICQRGTSLTIQCQVDSQVTMMFWYRQQPGQSLTLIATANQGSEATYESGFVIDKFPISRPNLTFSTLTVSNMSPEDSSIYLCSVDASRLGPGTEAFFGQGTRLTVV.

The rearrangement uses TRBV7-9 and TRBJ2-1, with D perhaps matching TRBD2 (6 bases). Germline values: CDR1 SEHNR, CDR2 FQNEAQ (reference sequence). Trimming took off 6 bases at V and 7 bases at J, with 16 bases between the two ends. This CDR3 has 14 amino acids. CDR3 loop: CASRSGLYDNEQFF. CDR3 bases: TGTGCCAGCAGGTCTGGACTATACGATAATGAGCAGTTCTTC.

The V call is TRBV28, the J call TRBJ1-5, with 9 positions matching TRBD1. CDR3 size: 16 residues. The germline CDR1 and CDR2 sequences are MDHEN and SYDVKM. The V gene end was trimmed by 6 bases and the J gene end by 4 bases; junction bases not matched to a gene: 10. CDR3 DNA: TGTGCCAGCAGCTCTCGGACAGGGGTGAGGAATCAGCCCCAGCATTTT. Translating it yields CASSSRTGVRNQPQHF.

The chain employs TRBV19 and TRBJ1-4; D is unresolved. In germline, CDR1 is LNHDA, CDR2 SQIVND (reference sequence). V shed 4 bases and J shed 5 bases, with 8 bases lying between them. The CDR3 runs 13 residues. The CDR3 is CASSTSSNEKLFF. The CDR3 DNA reads TGTGCCAGTAGTACTAGTTCGAATGAAAAACTGTTTTTT.

This rearrangement joins TRBV7-9 to TRBJ1-2, with D hard to call. Trimming pared 0 bases from V and 8 bases from J, leaving 16 bases between. The CDR3 contains 15 residues. Per the germline V gene, CDR1 is SEHNR and CDR2 is FQNEAQ (reference sequence). The CDR3 spells CASSLAGQAFRGYTF. For the CDR3, the DNA is TGTGCCAGCAGCTTAGCCGGGCAAGCCTTTCGGGGCTACACCTTC.

The chain recombines TRBV10-3 with TRBJ1-1; the D is unclear. V was trimmed by 2 bases and J by 1 base, leaving 5 bases between them. The CDR3 has 13 residues. Germline V CDR1 and CDR2: ENHRY, SYGVKD. CDR3 loop: CAISEGGNTEAFF. The CDR3 region has the DNA TGTGCCATCAGTGAGGGAGGGAACACTGAAGCTTTCTTT.

V and J are TRBV14 and TRBJ2-1; D not resolved. CDR1 SGHDN and CDR2 FVKESK come from the germline V gene. The CDR3 is 14 residues long. Trimming left V 4 bases short and J 6 bases short, with 13 bases between. The CDR3 here is CASSPSVSGNEQFF. CDR3 DNA: TGTGCCAGCAGCCCCTCGGTTAGTGGCAATGAGCAGTTCTTC.

The chain is built from TRBV11-3 and TRBJ2-1; tentative D call: TRBD2 (6 bases). The length of the CDR3 is 14 residues. The V gene's germline CDR1 is SGHNT and CDR2 YENEEA. V lost 5 bases and J 2 bases, leaving 10 bases between the germline ends. The CDR3, as DNA: TGTGCCAGCAGCGGGCGGGGCACCTACAATGAGCAGTTCTTC. Amino acids: CASSGRGTYNEQFF. Based on the CDR3 plus reference TRBV11-3 and TRBJ2-1, the full variable domain is EAGVVQSPRYKIIEKKQPVAFWCNPISGHNTLYWYLQNLGQGPELLIRYENEEAVDDSQLPKDRFSAERLKGVDSTLKIQPAELGDSAVYLCASSGRGTYNEQFFGPGTRLTVL.

This chain uses TRBV18 with TRBJ2-2, with 7 bases identical to TRBD1. J lost 1 base, V lost 3 bases, and 5 bases had no gene match. The CDR3 is 16 residues long. Germline lookup yields CDR1 KGHSH and CDR2 LQKENI. Written as DNA, the CDR3 is TGTGCCAGCTCACCGGAAGACAGGGTGAACACCGGGGAGCTGTTTTTT. Amino acids: CASSPEDRVNTGELFF.

The gene calls are TRBV5-1 and TRBJ1-1; a possible D gene is TRBD1 (5 bases). The CDR3 runs 13 residues. V gave up 0 bases and J gave up 11 bases, with 14 bases separating them. The germline V gene encodes CDR1 SGHRS and CDR2 YFSETQ. CDR3 DNA: TGCGCCAGCAGCTTGGAAGGGGACGTAGGGGCTTTCTTT. It is translated as CASSLEGDVGAFF.

V is TRBV28 and J is TRBJ2-1; D possibly corresponds to TRBD2 (7 bases). This CDR3 spans 16 amino acids. Per the germline V gene, CDR1 is MDHEN and CDR2 is SYDVKM. Between the trimmed V and J ends, which lost 3 bases and 5 bases, there was a span of 17 bases. The CDR3 reads CASSFPLGGLDNEQFF. In DNA form, the CDR3 reads TGTGCCAGCAGTTTCCCCCTCGGGGGGCTCGACAATGAGCAGTTCTTC.

The genes are TRBV5-4 and TRBJ1-2, with a weak D call TRBD1 (5 bases). This CDR3 has 13 residues. With 0 bases removed from V and 8 bases from J, the gap between germline ends came to 11 bases. Per germline, CDR1 SGHNT and CDR2 YYREEE (reference sequence). The CDR3 coding sequence is TGTGCCAGCAGCTTGGGAGGGGAAAGGGGCTACACCTTC. Amino acid sequence: CASSLGGERGYTF.

The chain is built from TRBV27 and TRBJ2-7; TRBD2 is a possible D gene (5 bases). This CDR3 contains 14 residues. Trimming pared 2 bases from V and 0 bases from J, leaving 8 bases between. The germline V gene has CDR1 MNHEY and CDR2 SMNVEV (reference sequence). CDR3 nucleotides: TGTGCCAGCAGTTTAACGGGGAGCTCCTACGAGCAGTACTTC. The encoded protein is CASSLTGSSYEQYF.

The V and J genes are TRBV4-1 and TRBJ2-7, with a possible D match to TRBD2 (5 bases). Germline loops: CDR1 MGHRA, CDR2 YSYEKL. CDR3 size: 17 residues. With 0 bases removed from V and 2 bases from J, the gap between germline ends came to 17 bases. CDR3 DNA sequence: TGCGCCAGCAGCCAAGATATCTTCGGGGTGGGGACCTACGAGCAGTACTTC. Amino acid sequence: CASSQDIFGVGTYEQYF.

This rearrangement joins TRBV2 to TRBJ2-7; D may match TRBD1 or TRBD2 (5 bases each). V was trimmed by 6 bases and J by 7 bases, leaving 13 bases between them. CDR1 is SNHLY, CDR2 FYNNEI, per germline. The CDR3 covers 12 residues. CDR3 loop: CASSLWGGEQYF. The CDR3, as DNA: TGTGCCAGCAGCTTATGGGGCGGGGAGCAGTACTTC.

The chain uses TRBV6-1 and TRBJ1-4; D is unclear. The CDR3 loop spans 14 amino acids. Trimming shortened V by 6 bases and J by 7 bases, and 15 bases separated the two germline ends. From germline, CDR1 is MNHNS and CDR2 SASEGT. The CDR3 protein is CASRSGMGGEKLFF. In DNA, the CDR3 is TGTGCCAGCAGGTCCGGGATGGGTGGTGAAAAACTGTTTTTT.

The chain uses TRBV10-1 and TRBJ2-3, with D tentatively TRBD1 (6 bases). This CDR3 is built from 18 residues. Between the trimmed V and J ends, which lost 4 bases and 7 bases, there was a span of 27 bases. The germline V gene has CDR1 WNHNN and CDR2 SYGVQD (reference sequence). In nucleotides, the CDR3 is TGCGCCAGCAGTGCCGGACTCAGCGCTAGGGGGACCGCACATACGCAGTATTTT. Translating it yields CASSAGLSARGTAHTQYF.

The CDR3 DNA reads as TGTGCCAGCAGCGTAGCTCACTTCGGCTCTGGAAACACCATATATTTT. Residues: CASSVAHFGSGNTIYF. The chain combines TRBV9 with TRBJ1-3; D ambiguous. CDR3 length: 16 amino acids. The germline V gene encodes CDR1 SGDLS and CDR2 YYNGEE. Trimming cost V 0 bases and J 0 bases, with 10 bases left between them.

The chain recombines TRBV19 with TRBJ1-2; the match to TRBD1 covers 8 bases. The CDR3 totals 17 residues. The ends lost 7 bases at V and 0 bases at J; junction bases unmatched: 13. Germline V lookup: CDR1 LNHDA, CDR2 SQIVND (reference sequence). CDR3 nucleotides: TGTGCCAGTACCACCCCTTCAGGGGGCAGAGCTAACTATGGCTACACCTTC. Its translation: CASTTPSGGRANYGYTF.

The rearrangement joins TRBV29-1 to TRBJ1-4; the D gene is possibly TRBD1 (5 bases). The V end lost 5 bases, the J end lost 3 bases, and 10 bases lay between the germline ends. The CDR3 is made up of 13 amino acids. Germline CDR1 and CDR2: SQVTM and ANQGSEA. In DNA form, the CDR3 reads TGCAGCGTTATCGGGGCGTCTAATGAAAAACTGTTTTTT. It specifies CSVIGASNEKLFF. Full variable domain (missing parts from reference TRBV29-1 and TRBJ1-4): SAVISQKPSRDICQRGTSLTIQCQVDSQVTMMFWYRQQPGQSLTLIATANQGSEATYESGFVIDKFPISRPNLTFSTLTVSNMSPEDSSIYLCSVIGASNEKLFFGSGTQLSVL.

This clone has just a few counts. The chain links TRBV5-4 to TRBJ2-5; D uncertain. The CDR3 totals 12 residues. V was clipped by 4 bases and J by 2 bases, with 6 bases between them. The germline CDR1 and CDR2 sequences are SGHNT and YYREEE (reference sequence). CDR3 sequence (DNA): TGTGCCAGCAGCAGGGCGCAAGAGACCCAGTACTTC. It translates to CASSRAQETQYF.

The chain couples TRBV5-1 to TRBJ2-3; D possibly uses TRBD1 or TRBD2 (6 bases each). The germline gives CDR1 SGHRS, CDR2 YFSETQ. This CDR3 contains 17 residues. V was cut by 4 bases and J by 1 base, with 19 bases left in between. Here the CDR3 reads CASSPAVGGRRTDTQYF. The CDR3 region has the DNA TGCGCCAGCAGCCCGGCAGTGGGGGGCCGGCGCACAGATACGCAGTATTTT.